These 25 T cell receptor beta chains were all obtained from the same sample, sequenced in a study of control samples from healthy donors and cancer patients. This table comes from immunoSEQ multiplex PCR, and its TCRdb copy is limited to in-frame clones, with some not included. The profile shows some 120,000 clones, about 93% of them singletons. The material sequenced was PBMCs. Receptor source: a man between 45 and 60 years old with head and neck cancer.

The chain combines TRBV30 with TRBJ1-2; 10 bases fit TRBD1. The CDR3 runs to 16 residues. The V and J ends lost 5 bases and 2 bases, in that order; junction bases with no gene match: 11. Germline lookup yields CDR1 GTSNPN and CDR2 SVGIG (reference sequence). The CDR3 nucleotides read TGTGCCTGGGGGGGGCCCGGGACAGGGGCAAACTATGGCTACACCTTC. Protein sequence: CAWGGPGTGANYGYTF.

This clone was observed a single time. The gene calls are TRBV10-3 and TRBJ2-3, with unresolved D. V dropped 10 bases and J dropped 8 bases, with 13 bases sitting between them. The CDR3 consists of 11 residues. CDR1 is ENHRY and CDR2 is SYGVKD in the germline V gene. The CDR3 nucleotides read TGTGCCACCCTCGACATGGTTACGCAGTATTTT. Encoded protein: CATLDMVTQYF.

The chain uses TRBV5-6 and TRBJ2-5; 8 nucleotides match TRBD2. The CDR3 runs to 14 residues. In germline, CDR1 is SGHDT, CDR2 YYEEEE. V dropped 4 bases and J dropped 5; count of bases not matched to a gene: 7. The DNA for the CDR3 is TGTGCCAGCAGCGCCGGGGGGGCCGGTGAGACCCAGTACTTC. Amino acids: CASSAGGAGETQYF.

In DNA, the CDR3 is TGTGCCAGCAGTGAAGGGAATTTAGCGGGGGGGCGAAGAGATACGCAGTATTTT. As protein: CASSEGNLAGGRRDTQYF. The V and J genes are TRBV6-1 and TRBJ2-3, with 11 positions matching TRBD2. The CDR3 is made up of 18 amino acids. Per the germline V gene, CDR1 is MNHNS and CDR2 is SASEGT. Trimming removed 1 base from V and 5 bases from J; junction bases left unmatched: 11.

The genes are TRBV12-3 or TRBV12-4 and TRBJ1-5; TRBD1 might be the D (6 bases). The V end lost 5 bases, the J end lost 4 bases, and 9 bases lay between the germline ends. The CDR3 has 13 amino acids. The CDR3 bases are TGTGCCAGCAGTGCCACAGGGAATCAGCCCCAGCATTTT. Protein: CASSATGNQPQHF.

The chain uses TRBV5-5 and TRBJ1-1, with TRBD1 identical over 7 bases. The CDR3 sequence is 14 residues long. The J segment lost 1 base and the V segment lost 2 bases, leaving 2 bases of the junction unmatched. Germline-derived CDR1 and CDR2 are SGHKS and YYEKEE (reference sequence). The chain's CDR3 is CASSFRGSNTEAFF. The CDR3 bases are TGTGCCAGCAGCTTCAGGGGGTCGAACACTGAAGCTTTCTTT.

The J gene is TRBJ2-3, the V gene TRBV24-1, with 8 bases identical to TRBD1. The CDR3 is 16 residues long. CDR1 is KGHDR, CDR2 SFDVKD, per germline. J was trimmed by 3 bases and V by 1 base; bases with no gene match: 5. The CDR3 loop reads CATSDFRQGATDTQYF. CDR3 sequence (DNA): TGTGCCACCAGTGATTTTAGGCAGGGGGCGACAGATACGCAGTATTTT.

This sequence joins TRBV19 and TRBJ2-1; 7 bases fit TRBD1. Germline V gene sequence: CDR1 LNHDA, CDR2 SQIVND (reference sequence). The CDR3 consists of 13 residues. The V gene end was trimmed by 6 bases and the J gene end by 5 bases; junction bases not matched to a gene: 4. CDR3 sequence (DNA): TGTGCCAGTAGGGGTGACAGGGACAATGAGCAGTTCTTC. It yields the protein CASRGDRDNEQFF.

This sequence joins TRBV19 and TRBJ1-5; no definite D call. The germline V gene has CDR1 LNHDA and CDR2 SQIVND (reference sequence). The CDR3 runs 12 residues. The V end was cut by 5 bases, the J end by 8 bases, with 10 bases between. The CDR3 bases are TGTGCCAGTAGTTTCCGGAGCGAGCCCCAGCATTTT. Protein sequence: CASSFRSEPQHF.

The CDR3 spells CASRISLAMETQYF. CDR3 coding DNA: TGTGCCAGCAGAATTTCACTAGCGATGGAGACCCAGTACTTC. V is TRBV6-5 and J is TRBJ2-5; 7 bases are shared with TRBD2. The CDR3 length is 14 residues. J lost 5 bases, V lost 6 bases, and 9 bases had no gene match. Germline V gene data show CDR1 as MNHEY and CDR2 as SVGAGI.

The genes are TRBV11-2 and TRBJ2-2; D unclear. CDR3 length equals 13 residues. Trimming cost V 6 bases and J 3 bases, with 8 bases left between them. Germline CDR1 and CDR2: SGHAT and FQNNGV. CDR3 protein: CASRGRYTGELFF. The CDR3 bases are TGTGCCAGCAGGGGCCGGTACACCGGGGAGCTGTTTTTT.

This sequence joins TRBV5-8 and TRBJ2-7; D gene ambiguous. The CDR3 is 17 amino acids. Germline V gives CDR1 SGHTS, CDR2 YDEGEE. Trimming left V 0 bases short and J 2 bases short, with 18 bases between. The CDR3 protein is CASSLALRTDRAYEQYF. DNA of the CDR3: TGTGCCAGCAGCTTGGCCTTAAGGACCGATAGAGCCTACGAGCAGTACTTC.

The chain has TRBV28 and TRBJ1-1; D might be TRBD1 (5 bases). The V end lost 4 bases, the J end lost 6 bases, and 21 bases lay between the germline ends. There are 16 residues in the CDR3. The germline CDR1 and CDR2 sequences are MDHEN and SYDVKM. CDR3 coding DNA: TGTGCCAGCAGTTCCAAAATCCCCGGCCGGGGGGCTGAAGCTTTCTTT. This encodes CASSSKIPGRGAEAFF.

The chain is built from TRBV18 and TRBJ2-1; D gene ambiguous. The V end was cut by 3 bases, the J end by 6 bases, with 6 bases between. The CDR3 runs to 12 residues. CDR1 and CDR2 from the germline V gene are KGHSH and LQKENI. CDR3 region: CASSPTVNEQFF. CDR3 nucleotides: TGTGCCAGCTCACCGACCGTCAATGAGCAGTTCTTC.

This sequence joins TRBV5-4 and TRBJ1-4; perhaps TRBD1 as D (5 bases). Germline V CDR1 and CDR2: SGHNT, YYREEE (reference sequence). The length of the CDR3 is 16 residues. V lost 4 bases to trimming and J lost 3 bases, with 16 bases between them. CDR3 nucleotide sequence: TGTGCCAGCAGCCCCGTCCCCGGGACGGCTAATGAAAAACTGTTTTTT. Translated: CASSPVPGTANEKLFF.

This clone was observed once. The chain recombines TRBV2 with TRBJ2-7; 7 bases line up with TRBD1. Germline trimming cut 8 bases from V and 2 bases from J; bases unmatched to any gene: 6. Germline CDR1 SNHLY, CDR2 FYNNEI. The CDR3 contains 13 residues. DNA for the CDR3: TGTGCCAGCGGCGGACAGGCAGCCTACGAGCAGTACTTC. Protein product: CASGGQAAYEQYF.

This chain connects TRBV30 to TRBJ2-1, with 16 bases matching TRBD2. The CDR3 has 17 residues. Trimming cost V 0 bases and J 7 bases; bases outside gene matches: 6. Germline CDR1 and CDR2: GTSNPN and SVGIG (reference sequence). The CDR3 DNA reads TGTGCCTGGAGTGTAGGGACTAGCGGGGGGGCGATGAATGAGCAGTTCTTC. It translates to CAWSVGTSGGAMNEQFF. The full variable domain, with the rest looked up from reference TRBV30 and TRBJ2-1, is SQTIHQWPATLVQPVGSPLSLECTVEGTSNPNLYWYRQAAGRGLQLLFYSVGIGQISSEVPQNLSASRPQDRQFILSSKKLLLSDSGFYLCAWSVGTSGGAMNEQFFGPGTRLTVL.

The rearrangement uses TRBV13 and TRBJ1-2, with 9 bases that match TRBD1. The V gene end was trimmed by 5 bases and the J gene end by 4 bases; junction bases not matched to a gene: 5. The CDR3 is 14 amino acids. Germline V gives CDR1 PRHDT, CDR2 FYEKMQ (reference sequence). The CDR3 DNA sequence: TGTGCCAGCAGCACGGGACAGGGTGCCTATGGCTACACCTTC. This encodes CASSTGQGAYGYTF.

The chain is built from TRBV18 and TRBJ1-2, with D hard to call. The CDR3 is 13 amino acids. Germline loops: CDR1 KGHSH, CDR2 LQKENI. Trimming took off 2 bases at V and 4 bases at J, with 8 bases between the two ends. The CDR3 nucleotides are TGTGCCAGCTCACCAGGACGGATCTATGGCTACACCTTC. This codes for CASSPGRIYGYTF.

This rearrangement joins TRBV29-1 to TRBJ1-4, with D possibly being TRBD1 (6 bases). Germline V gene lookup returns CDR1 SQVTM and CDR2 ANQGSEA. The CDR3 is 12 residues long. The CDR3 nucleotides read TGCAGTGCCAGGGGAGCGGGGGAAAAACTGTTTTTT. Protein: CSARGAGEKLFF.

CDR3 in DNA: TGTGCCAGCAGTCCCAAACGGGGTACTAATTCACCCCTCCACTTT. Its translation: CASSPKRGTNSPLHF. The chain combines TRBV28 with TRBJ1-6, with unresolved D. The CDR3 length is 15 residues. The V gene's germline CDR1 is MDHEN and CDR2 SYDVKM. V lost 5 bases and J 6 bases, leaving 14 bases between the germline ends. The complete variable domain, with remaining parts taken from reference TRBV28 and TRBJ1-6, reads DVKVTQSSRYLVKRTGEKVFLECVQDMDHENMFWYRQDPGLGLRLIYFSYDVKMKEKGDIPEGYSVSREKKERFSLILESASTNQTSMYLCASSPKRGTNSPLHFGNGTRLTVT.

The rearrangement joins TRBV29-1 to TRBJ2-3; no firm D call. V was trimmed by 5 bases and J by 1 base, leaving 10 bases between them. The CDR3 is made up of 13 amino acids. Germline-derived CDR1 and CDR2 are SQVTM and ANQGSEA. Here the CDR3 reads CSVRPRGTDTQYF. DNA for the CDR3: TGCAGCGTTCGGCCCCGGGGCACAGATACGCAGTATTTT.

The DNA for the CDR3 is TGTGCCAGCAGCCAAGTCCCCACACAGGGGGCGCTGGACAATGAGCAGTTCTTC. Translating it yields CASSQVPTQGALDNEQFF. This chain joins TRBV4-2 and TRBJ2-1, with 9 nucleotides matching TRBD1. Germline V lookup: CDR1 LGHNA, CDR2 YNFKEQ. The CDR3 has 18 residues. Trimming at V came to 1 base and at J to 5 bases, leaving 12 bases not matched to a gene.

CDR3 nucleotide sequence: TGCGCCAGCAGCGTGGGACCGGGACAGGTTAAGTTCTTC. Protein sequence: CASSVGPGQVKFF. The chain uses TRBV5-1 and TRBJ2-1, with 8 bases lining up with TRBD1. The CDR3 totals 13 residues. Per germline, CDR1 SGHRS and CDR2 YFSETQ. Trimming took 4 bases from V and 14 from J; bases not matched to a gene: 11.

The chain combines TRBV5-4 with TRBJ1-2; TRBD1 might be the D (6 bases). V lost 4 bases, J lost 7 bases, and 14 bases lay in between. Germline V gives CDR1 SGHNT, CDR2 YYREEE (reference sequence). There are 13 residues in the CDR3. CDR3 coding DNA: TGTGCCAGCAGCCAGACAGGAGTTGCTGGCTACACCTTC. It specifies CASSQTGVAGYTF.